These T cell receptor beta chains were read from a single sample in a study of T cells in localized non-small cell lung cancer. Method: immunoSEQ multiplex PCR; TCRdb's copy keeps in-frame clones and lacks some. The sample has approximately 30,000 clones, under 85% seen once. Sequencing used peripheral blood, obtained before any cancer treatment. The receptors shown here come from a male donor aged 60 or over with stage II squamous cell lung carcinoma. Both conserved end residues are part of each CDR3. D genes are given only for firm matches. Only some rows state a clone size, as once, few, many or a class for expanded clones.

d_gene	j_gene	abundance	v_gene	CDR3nt	CDR3aa
TRBD1	TRBJ1-4	.	TRBV14	TGTGCCAGCAGCCAAGAACAGGGGGCGGGTGAAAAACTGTTTTTT	CASSQEQGAGEKLFF
.	TRBJ2-5	.	TRBV5-8	TGTGCCAGCAGCTTGGAGGGGGGCAAACAAGAGACCCAGTACTTC	CASSLEGGKQETQYF
TRBD1	TRBJ2-4	.	TRBV6-1	TGTGCCAGCAGTTCGTACCAGGGGGTGGACATTCAGTACTTC	CASSSYQGVDIQYF
.	TRBJ1-2	.	TRBV7-9	TGTGCCAGCAGCTTCTGGGACGCTACTTATGGCTACACCTTC	CASSFWDATYGYTF
.	TRBJ2-7	.	TRBV7-3	TGTGCCAGCAGCTCCCCCGGAGACATCCCGACCTACGAGCAGTACTTC	CASSSPGDIPTYEQYF
.	TRBJ1-6	.	TRBV7-3	TGTGCCAGCAGCTTAAACGGTTCGGGGGTATCACCCCTCCACTTT	CASSLNGSGVSPLHF
.	TRBJ2-1	.	TRBV10-3	TGTGCCATCAGTGATTACAATGAGCAGTTCTTC	CAISDYNEQFF
.	TRBJ2-7	.	TRBV29-1	TGCAGCGGAGGGGGGGGATACGAGCAGTACTTC	CSGGGGYEQYF
.	TRBJ2-2	.	TRBV5-1	TGCGCCAGCAGCTTCGGTACTAGTGGCACCGGGGAGCTGTTTTTT	CASSFGTSGTGELFF
.	TRBJ1-4	.	TRBV2	TGTGCCAGCCGGTTGGGCCAGCCTAATGAAAAACTGTTTTTT	CASRLGQPNEKLFF
.	TRBJ2-7	.	TRBV5-4	TGTGCCAGCAGCCCCACCGGGGCGGGGGAGCAGTACTTC	CASSPTGAGEQYF
.	TRBJ2-1	.	TRBV4-3	TGCGCCAGCAGCCGAGGGGCTCGGCGTGGCGATGAGCAGTTCTTC	CASSRGARRGDEQFF
.	TRBJ2-2	.	TRBV5-1	TGCGCCAGCAGCTTGGGGGGGTCGAACACCGGGGAGCTGTTTTTT	CASSLGGSNTGELFF
.	TRBJ1-4	.	TRBV2	TGTGCCAGCAGCGAAGGAGGGGGATGGGGTGGGGATGAAAAACTGTTTTTT	CASSEGGGWGGDEKLFF
TRBD2	TRBJ2-3	.	TRBV11-2	TGTGCCAGCAGTCGTCTTCGGAGCGGGGGGCAAATCACAGATACGCAGTATTTT	CASSRLRSGGQITDTQYF
.	TRBJ2-1	.	TRBV7-2	TGTGCCAGCAGCTTACGGGACGACTCCTACAATGAGCAGTTCTTC	CASSLRDDSYNEQFF
.	TRBJ1-4	few	TRBV7-9	TGTGCCAGCAGTGGCTTGAGCTTGACGGGGGGCGATACTAATGAAAAACTGTTTTTT	CASSGLSLTGGDTNEKLFF
.	TRBJ2-7	.	TRBV19	TGTGCCAGTAGTCGGGATTACGAGCAGTACTTC	CASSRDYEQYF
.	TRBJ2-2	.	TRBV7-2	TGTGCCAGCAGCTTAGACGGGGGGAACACCGGGGAGCTGTTTTTT	CASSLDGGNTGELFF
.	TRBJ2-7	.	TRBV10-3	TGTGCCATCAGTGAGTCTCTGGTAAGAACGCAAGGGCAGTACTTC	CAISESLVRTQGQYF
TRBD2	TRBJ2-1	.	TRBV9	TGTGCCAGCAGCTGGGCGGGGGGCTCCTACAATGAGCAGTTCTTC	CASSWAGGSYNEQFF
.	TRBJ1-2	.	TRBV25-1	TGTGCCAGCAGTGAAGGTCTAGGAGTAGGAAGTCGCTACACCTTC	CASSEGLGVGSRYTF
TRBD1	TRBJ2-1	.	TRBV5-1	TGCGCCAGCAGCATAGGGACAGGGGGCTACAATGAGCAGTTCTTC	CASSIGTGGYNEQFF
.	TRBJ1-5	.	TRBV7-2	TGTGCCAGCAGCTTAGCCGAGGGACGGGGTCAGCCCCAGCATTTT	CASSLAEGRGQPQHF
TRBD2	TRBJ2-1	.	TRBV29-1	TGCAGCGTTGATCGGCTAGCGGGAGTTAACGGGAATGAGCAGTTCTTC	CSVDRLAGVNGNEQFF
.	TRBJ2-5	.	TRBV4-1	TGCGCCAGCAGCCAAGATTCCGTCGGGGTACCTGAGACCCAGTACTTC	CASSQDSVGVPETQYF
.	TRBJ2-3	.	TRBV5-1	TGCGCCAGCAGCTTGGGCGGGATGGTAGATACGCAGTATTTT	CASSLGGMVDTQYF
TRBD2	TRBJ2-5	few	TRBV19	TGTGCCAGTAGCCGGGGGGGGGCTCACCAAGAGACCCAGTACTTC	CASSRGGAHQETQYF
TRBD2	TRBJ2-1	.	TRBV2	TGTGCCAGCAGTGAACGGGGTAGCGGGAGCTCCTACAATGAGCAGTTCTTC	CASSERGSGSSYNEQFF
.	TRBJ2-7	.	TRBV2	TGTGCCAGCAGTGTGGGAGCGAACAACGAGCAGTACTTC	CASSVGANNEQYF
.	TRBJ2-5	.	TRBV7-2	TGTGCCAGCAGCCCCGACCGGGTTTGGGAGACCCAGTACTTC	CASSPDRVWETQYF
TRBD2	TRBJ2-7	.	TRBV9	TGTGCCAGCAGCCCCCGCCGTGGGCGGGGGGACGAGCAGTACTTC	CASSPRRGRGDEQYF
.	TRBJ2-5	.	TRBV9	TGTGCCAGCAGCCCCAACGGAGAGACCCAGTACTTC	CASSPNGETQYF
.	TRBJ1-4	.	TRBV5-1	TGCGCCAGCAGCTCCGGGACGGTGAATGAAAAACTGTTTTTT	CASSSGTVNEKLFF
TRBD1	TRBJ1-6	.	TRBV9	TGTGCCAGCAGCGTTAGACAGGGCGAATCACCCCTCCACTTT	CASSVRQGESPLHF
.	TRBJ2-7	.	TRBV6-1	TGTGCCACAAGGGGCAGCTCGCTCTACGAGCAGTACTTC	CATRGSSLYEQYF